The 21 T cell receptor beta chains below come from one sample, sequenced in a study of T cell responses to AZD1222 COVID-19 vaccine. The protocol was immunoSEQ multiplex PCR, while the TCRdb copy is restricted to in-frame clones and leaves out a portion. This table holds roughly 150,000 clones, roughly 91% found once. The sample consisted of peripheral blood, taken on day 0 of AZD1222 vaccination. These receptor sequences come from an adult in good health.

The V gene is TRBV4-1, the J gene TRBJ1-1; 8 bases are a match to TRBD1. V lost 4 bases to trimming and J lost 2 bases; unmatched junction nucleotides: 24. CDR1 is MGHRA, CDR2 YSYEKL, per germline. The CDR3 totals 21 residues. CDR3 sequence reads: CASSPSPLRKDRGRRNTEAFF. CDR3 sequence (DNA): TGCGCCAGCAGCCCCAGTCCCCTCCGGAAAGACAGGGGCCGGAGAAACACTGAAGCTTTCTTT.

J is TRBJ1-6 and V is TRBV11-2; possibly TRBD1 for D (5 bases). This CDR3 contains 14 residues. The V end lost 4 bases, the J end lost 9 bases, and 13 bases lay between the germline ends. Germline V gene data show CDR1 as SGHAT and CDR2 as FQNNGV. The CDR3 spells CASSSPGFVSPLHF. For the CDR3, the DNA is TGTGCCAGCAGCTCACCAGGGTTTGTTTCACCCCTCCACTTT.

This clone came up once. The V call is TRBV9, the J call TRBJ1-1, with D possibly matching TRBD1 (6 bases). The CDR3 spans 14 residues. Trimming pared 3 bases from V and 5 bases from J, leaving 14 bases between. Germline assignment: CDR1 SGDLS and CDR2 YYNGEE. This CDR3 reads CASSAYRDRTEAFF. CDR3 sequence (DNA): TGTGCCAGCAGCGCTTACAGGGATCGGACTGAAGCTTTCTTT.

V is TRBV5-5 and J is TRBJ1-5, with a possible D match to TRBD1 (5 bases). Looked up from germline, CDR1 is SGHKS and CDR2 is YYEKEE (reference sequence). This CDR3 contains 16 residues. Trimming stripped 3 bases from V and 6 bases from J, with 19 bases between. The CDR3 coding sequence is TGTGCCAGCAGCTGGATCGGGGCTAGGGACGGTCAGCCCCAGCATTTT. It is translated as CASSWIGARDGQPQHF.

The chain employs TRBV29-1 and TRBJ1-2, with D perhaps matching TRBD1 (5 bases). Trimming took 4 bases from V and 0 from J, leaving 9 bases between them. The CDR3 has 13 residues. CDR1 and CDR2 (germline): SQVTM, ANQGSEA. This chain's CDR3 is CSVGGRANYGYTF. In nucleotides, the CDR3 is TGCAGCGTTGGGGGGAGAGCTAACTATGGCTACACCTTC.

V gene TRBV19 combines with J gene TRBJ2-5; D is ambiguous. The CDR3 has 16 residues. Trimming stripped 5 bases from V and 7 bases from J, with 23 bases between. Germline CDR1 is LNHDA and CDR2 is SQIVND (reference sequence). Written as DNA, the CDR3 is TGTGCCAGTAGTCCCCTTTTAACCGGTAGTATCCGGACCCAGTACTTC. Its protein is CASSPLLTGSIRTQYF.

The chain links TRBV2 to TRBJ2-3; 9 nucleotides agree with TRBD2. V was pared by 2 bases and J by 6 bases, with 6 bases of the junction left unmatched. Germline V gene sequence: CDR1 SNHLY, CDR2 FYNNEI. This CDR3 comprises 15 residues. The CDR3 region has the DNA TGTGCCAGCAGTGAATGGTCTAGCGGGGCTGATACGCAGTATTTT. Its protein is CASSEWSSGADTQYF. Full variable domain (rest looked up from reference TRBV2 and TRBJ2-3): EPEVTQTPSHQVTQMGQEVILRCVPISNHLYFYWYRQILGQKVEFLVSFYNNEISEKSEIFDDQFSVERPDGSNFTLKIRSTKLEDSAMYFCASSEWSSGADTQYFGPGTRLTVL.

V gene TRBV19 combines with J gene TRBJ1-4; 9 bases are shared with TRBD1. V lost 3 bases to trimming and J lost 3 bases; unmatched junction nucleotides: 5. This CDR3 spans 16 amino acids. In germline, CDR1 is LNHDA, CDR2 SQIVND (reference sequence). The CDR3 protein is CASSMIQGAPNEKLFF. The CDR3 nucleotides read TGTGCCAGTAGTATGATACAGGGGGCTCCTAATGAAAAACTGTTTTTT.

The table lists this clone with a count of one. The CDR3 spells CASSPHQGAEETQYF. The CDR3 DNA reads as TGTGCCAGCTCACCCCACCAGGGTGCGGAAGAGACCCAGTACTTC. The rearrangement uses TRBV18 and TRBJ2-5; a weak D match, TRBD1 (5 bases). The CDR3 runs 15 residues. Germline V gene lookup returns CDR1 KGHSH and CDR2 LQKENI. Trimming pared 3 bases from V and 3 bases from J, leaving 14 bases between.

The chain links TRBV28 to TRBJ1-1; 12 positions agree with TRBD1. CDR1 and CDR2 from the germline V gene are MDHEN and SYDVKM. CDR3 size: 14 residues. V was clipped by 2 bases and J by 10 bases; unmatched bases: 5. The CDR3 DNA follows: TGTGCCAGCAGTTTAGAGGGACAGGGGGCGGGAGCTTTCTTT. It specifies CASSLEGQGAGAFF.

The V gene is TRBV11-2, the J gene TRBJ1-2, with unresolved D. The CDR3 is 12 amino acids. CDR1 SGHAT and CDR2 FQNNGV come from the germline V gene. The germline V and J ends were trimmed by 1 base and 9 bases, with 9 bases remaining between them. CDR3 residues: CASSLVSGSYTF. CDR3 DNA: TGTGCCAGCAGCTTAGTCAGCGGGAGCTACACCTTC.

CDR3 DNA sequence: TGTGCCAGCAGCACGGGACAGAACTATGGCTACACCTTC. It specifies CASSTGQNYGYTF. The V call is TRBV28, the J call TRBJ1-2; 7 bases are a match to TRBD1. CDR3 length: 13 residues. V trimming: 6 bases; J trimming: 2 bases; junction bases outside the gene matches: 3. From germline, CDR1 is MDHEN and CDR2 SYDVKM.

The chain uses TRBV5-5 and TRBJ2-7; possibly TRBD2 for D (6 bases). Germline loops: CDR1 SGHKS, CDR2 YYEKEE (reference sequence). This CDR3 contains 16 residues. Trimming shortened V by 2 bases and J by 3 bases, and 18 bases separated the two germline ends. This chain's CDR3 is CASSLTAGGLIYEQYF. The CDR3 bases are TGTGCCAGCAGCTTAACCGCCGGGGGATTAATCTACGAGCAGTACTTC.

This clone appeared a few times. The CDR3 bases are TGTGCCAGCAGCAGAACAGGGCTCAACTCCTATAATTCACCCCTCCACTTT. Encoded protein: CASSRTGLNSYNSPLHF. The V and J genes are TRBV21-1 and TRBJ1-6; the table's D gene call, TRBD1, was not cross checked with the DNA. TRBV21-1 has pseudogene status. CDR3 length: 17 residues.

This chain joins TRBV29-1 and TRBJ2-1; TRBD1 matches at 12 bases. The CDR3 is made up of 15 amino acids. From germline, CDR1 is SQVTM and CDR2 ANQGSEA. The J segment lost 7 bases and the V segment lost 2 bases, leaving 6 bases of the junction unmatched. This CDR3 reads CSVEHRDRGLNEQFF. The CDR3 nucleotides read TGCAGCGTTGAACACCGGGACAGGGGGCTGAATGAGCAGTTCTTC.

The rearrangement joins TRBV21-1 to TRBJ2-3; the table gives TRBD1 as D, unverified against the DNA. TRBV21-1 is listed as a pseudogene. CDR3 length: 16 amino acids. CDR3 loop: CASSKVPWTGPDTQYF. In nucleotides, the CDR3 is TGTGCCAGCAGCAAAGTTCCATGGACAGGGCCAGATACGCAGTATTTT.

The genes are TRBV7-9 and TRBJ1-1, with D possibly being TRBD1 (5 bases). In germline, CDR1 is SEHNR, CDR2 FQNEAQ (reference sequence). V dropped 1 base and J dropped 0 bases, with 9 bases sitting between them. The CDR3 is 15 residues long. The CDR3 DNA is TGTGCCAGCAGCTTAGATCCGGGGGTGAACACTGAAGCTTTCTTT. It codes for CASSLDPGVNTEAFF.

The rearrangement links TRBV6-5 to TRBJ1-5; perhaps TRBD1 as D (6 bases). CDR3 length: 15 amino acids. Trimming removed 0 bases at V and 5 bases at J, with 11 bases between. CDR1 is MNHEY, CDR2 SVGAGI, per germline. The CDR3 loop is CASSYSIGGDQPQHF. The CDR3 bases are TGTGCCAGCAGTTACTCGATAGGGGGTGATCAGCCCCAGCATTTT.

The CDR3 DNA is TGTGCCAGCAGTTTAGCAGGTCCTGGAAACACCATATATTTT. This translates into CASSLAGPGNTIYF. The genes are TRBV28 and TRBJ1-3; D unresolved. This CDR3 has 14 residues. Per germline, CDR1 MDHEN and CDR2 SYDVKM. Trimming left V 2 bases short and J 2 bases short, with 7 bases between.

V and J are TRBV6-2 or TRBV6-3 and TRBJ1-5, with TRBD1 matching 8 bases. Unmatched junction bases numbered 9, after V lost 5 bases and J lost 3 bases. Germline CDR1 reads MNHEY; CDR2 reads SVGEGT. The CDR3 runs 16 residues. The CDR3 DNA follows: TGTGCCAGCAGTGACAGGACAGGGACCGTCAATCAGCCCCAGCATTTT. Its translation: CASSDRTGTVNQPQHF.

This chain uses TRBV6-4 with TRBJ2-1, with 11 bases that match TRBD2. This CDR3 contains 14 residues. Germline-derived CDR1 and CDR2 are MRHNA and SNTAGT. V was clipped by 2 bases and J by 6 bases; unmatched bases: 0. CDR3 in DNA: TGTGCCAGCAGTGACGGACTAGCGGGCAATGAGCAGTTCTTC. This encodes CASSDGLAGNEQFF.